This passage covers 21 T cell receptor beta chains from one sample sequenced in a study of breast tumors, draining lymph nodes, adjacent tissues. Axillary draining lymph nodes of breast cancer patients supplied the node samples. TCRdb re-derived calls from the multiplex PCR reads in MiXCR, one entry per CDR3 protein. The data hold about 180,000 distinct CDR3 sequences, with roughly 30% observed a single time. Sequenced input: axillary lymph node tissue. These receptors originate from a female donor with breast cancer. Some clones in this sample may be carry-over from other donors' samples.

For this clonotype: This may come from a read error, since a much larger clone is one base off. This chain joins TRBV6-5 and TRBJ1-4, with no clear D. CDR3 length equals 10 residues. The germline CDR1 and CDR2 sequences are MNHEY and SVGAGI. CDR3 in DNA: TGTGCCATCAGTGAGAGAAAAAGGGTATTT. Amino acid sequence: CAISERKRVF.

This clonotype was seen many times. The rearrangement joins TRBV3-1 to TRBJ1-5; possibly TRBD1 for D (5 bases). V was clipped by 0 bases and J by 4 bases, with 10 bases between them. Germline-derived CDR1 and CDR2 are LGHDT and YNNKEL (reference sequence). The CDR3 length is 15 residues. The DNA of the CDR3 is TGTGCCAGCAGCCAAGATTTGGGGGGGAATCAGCCCCAGCATTTT. This translates into CASSQDLGGNQPQHF.

This chain uses TRBV5-1 with TRBJ2-2; TRBD2 aligns across 9 bases. The germline V gene has CDR1 SGHRS and CDR2 YFSETQ. The CDR3 covers 15 residues. V shed 5 bases, J shed 7 bases, and the junction held 9 bases outside the gene matches. The CDR3 region is CASSISGSRIGELFF. The CDR3 DNA sequence: TGCGCCAGCAGTATTAGCGGGAGTCGGATCGGGGAGCTGTTTTTT.

Ten or more counts support this clonotype. The chain couples TRBV12-3 or TRBV12-4 to TRBJ1-2; no reliable D call. V was trimmed by 6 bases and J by 5 bases, leaving 13 bases between them. The CDR3 consists of 13 residues. The CDR3 loop reads CASSGPEEYGYTF. In nucleotides, the CDR3 is TGTGCCAGCAGCGGGCCGGAAGAATATGGCTACACCTTC.

This clonotype was counted many times. The chain recombines TRBV11-3 with TRBJ2-7; 12 positions match TRBD2. The ends lost 5 bases at V and 2 bases at J; junction bases unmatched: 7. This CDR3 is built from 16 residues. Germline loops: CDR1 SGHNT, CDR2 YENEEA. CDR3 residues: CASSPWTSGEPYEQYF. In nucleotides, the CDR3 is TGTGCCAGCAGCCCTTGGACTAGCGGGGAACCCTACGAGCAGTACTTC.

This clonotype was counted a few times. This could be a read error, since a much larger clone is one nucleotide away. The CDR3 carries no conserved terminal phenylalanine or tryptophan, so it likely arises from a read error. The chain joins TRBV19 to TRBJ1-5; the D gene is possibly TRBD1 (5 bases). The length of the CDR3 is 16 residues. The ends were cut back, 3 bases at V and 0 bases at J, with 12 bases in the middle. Germline-derived CDR1 and CDR2 are LNHDA and SQIVND (reference sequence). The CDR3 DNA follows: TGTGCCAGTAGTATTATATTGGGGGTTAGCAATCAGCCCCAGCATTCT. It specifies CASSIILGVSNQPQHS.

The genes are TRBV6-6 and TRBJ1-5; tentative D call: TRBD1 (5 bases). This CDR3 region has 14 residues. Deletions cut 4 bases from V and 7 bases from J, with 14 bases between. Per the germline V gene, CDR1 is MNHNY and CDR2 is SVGAGI (reference sequence). The DNA for the CDR3 is TGTGCCAGCAGTTCCAGGCCGGGGGAGCAGCCCCAGCATTTT. It yields the protein CASSSRPGEQPQHF.

This clonotype showed up many times. V and J are TRBV19 and TRBJ2-1, with 9 bases that match TRBD2. V was clipped by 1 base and J by 10 bases; unmatched bases: 5. The CDR3 length is 14 residues. Germline CDR1 reads LNHDA; CDR2 reads SQIVND (reference sequence). Here the CDR3 DNA reads TGTGCCAGTAGTATAGGGGCTAGCGGGAAGGAGCAGTTCTTC. Protein product: CASSIGASGKEQFF.

This clonotype was counted at least ten times. V is TRBV5-8 and J is TRBJ2-5; 15 nucleotides align to TRBD2. The CDR3 loop spans 17 amino acids. Germline V gene data show CDR1 as SGHTS and CDR2 as YDEGEE. With V trimmed by 3 bases and J by 6 bases, 9 bases remained unmatched. CDR3 sequence: CASSWTSGGAAGKTQYF. CDR3 in DNA: TGTGCCAGCAGCTGGACTAGCGGGGGGGCAGCGGGAAAGACCCAGTACTTC.

Regarding this clonotype: A much larger clone lies one base from this, so it may be a read error. The chain recombines TRBV5-1 with TRBJ1-4; D unclear. CDR1 is SGHRS and CDR2 is YFSETQ in the germline V gene. The CDR3 loop spans 13 amino acids. CDR3 residues: CASGTAVNENLFF. DNA for the CDR3: TGCGCCAGCGGCACAGCTGTTAATGAAAACCTGTTTTTT.

This clonotype was recorded many times. The rearrangement joins TRBV13 to TRBJ2-7; the D gene is possibly TRBD1 (6 bases). The CDR3 length is 12 residues. The V gene lost 1 base and the J gene lost 7 bases, with 8 bases spanning the gap. Germline assignment: CDR1 PRHDT and CDR2 FYEKMQ (reference sequence). In DNA form, the CDR3 reads TGTGCCAGCAGCTTAGCCCAGGGGGAGCAGTACTTC. Amino acid sequence: CASSLAQGEQYF.

This clonotype was found many times. The CDR3 here is CASSLGTGLGQPQHF. The CDR3 DNA follows: TGTGCCAGCAGCTTAGGGACAGGGCTGGGTCAGCCCCAGCATTTT. The chain links TRBV11-3 to TRBJ1-5; 8 bases are shared with TRBD1. Germline-derived CDR1 and CDR2 are SGHNT and YENEEA. The CDR3 has 15 residues. V lost 1 base and J lost 6; bases outside the gene matches: 5.

This clonotype appeared many times. This chain joins TRBV7-9 and TRBJ2-1, with 9 nucleotides matching TRBD2. Germline V lookup: CDR1 SEHNR, CDR2 FQNEAQ (reference sequence). J lost 5 bases, V lost 5 bases, and 4 bases had no gene match. The CDR3 is 14 amino acids. CDR3 loop: CASSTSGRHNEQFF. The CDR3 DNA sequence: TGTGCCAGCAGCACTAGCGGGCGACACAATGAGCAGTTCTTC. Full variable domain (outside the CDR3, taken from reference TRBV7-9 and TRBJ2-1): DTGVSQNPRHKITKRGQNVTFRCDPISEHNRLYWYRQTLGQGPEFLTYFQNEAQLEKSRLLSDRFSAERPKGSFSTLEIQRTEQGDSAMYLCASSTSGRHNEQFFGPGTRLTVL.

This clonotype was seen many times. This chain links TRBV7-2 with TRBJ1-6; D gene ambiguous. From germline, CDR1 is SGHTA and CDR2 FQGNSA. The CDR3 length is 14 residues. V was shortened by 3 bases and J by 4 bases, with 7 bases between the two germline ends. The CDR3 sequence is CASSFERYNSPLHF. The CDR3 nucleotides are TGTGCCAGCAGCTTTGAACGGTATAATTCACCCCTCCACTTT.

This clonotype was counted many times. V usage is TRBV20-1 and J usage is TRBJ2-1; no clear D gene. CDR1 and CDR2 (germline): DFQATT, SNEGSKA (reference sequence). The CDR3 is 16 amino acids. The V gene lost 1 base and the J gene lost 4 bases, with 17 bases spanning the gap. The CDR3 sequence: CSARGQDLTSYNEQFF. The CDR3 DNA reads as TGCAGTGCTAGAGGTCAGGATCTGACTTCGTACAATGAGCAGTTCTTC.

This clonotype appeared many times. The J gene is TRBJ2-7, the V gene TRBV20-1; D unresolved. The CDR3 runs to 12 residues. Trimming stripped 1 base from V and 3 bases from J, with 7 bases between. CDR1 DFQATT and CDR2 SNEGSKA come from the germline V gene (reference sequence). CDR3 loop: CSARAQLYEQYF. As DNA, the CDR3 is TGCAGTGCTAGAGCACAGCTCTACGAGCAGTACTTC.

V and J are TRBV9 and TRBJ1-4; D uncertain. The CDR3 has 15 amino acids. Per germline, CDR1 SGDLS and CDR2 YYNGEE. Trimming took 0 bases from V and 1 from J, leaving 7 bases between them. DNA of the CDR3: TGTGCCAGCAGCGTAGAGGGCGGAACTAATGAAAAACTGTTTTTT. Its protein is CASSVEGGTNEKLFF.

This clonotype has a count of ten or more. V usage is TRBV7-9 and J usage is TRBJ2-3, with 9 bases lining up with TRBD2. Losses at the gene ends were 1 base for V and 3 bases for J; bases not matched to a gene: 5. The CDR3 runs to 16 residues. Germline CDR1 SEHNR, CDR2 FQNEAQ (reference sequence). In DNA form, the CDR3 reads TGTGCCAGCAGCTTAGGCGGGGGGGCCGGAACAGATACGCAGTATTTT. It codes for CASSLGGGAGTDTQYF.

This clonotype showed up many times. V is TRBV7-8 and J is TRBJ1-4, with a tentative D call TRBD1 (5 bases). The CDR3 covers 16 residues. Germline values: CDR1 SGHVS, CDR2 FQNEAQ. V was shortened by 5 bases and J by 0 bases, with 13 bases between the two germline ends. CDR3 sequence (DNA): TGTGCCAGCAGCCCCCCTCGGGACCCAACTAATGAAAAACTGTTTTTT. It translates to CASSPPRDPTNEKLFF.

Regarding this clonotype: One end of the junction does not line up with germline, which may come from a read error. The rearrangement uses TRBV5-4 and TRBJ2-5; D remains unclear. Per the germline V gene, CDR1 is SGHNT and CDR2 is YYREEE (reference sequence). The CDR3 runs 11 residues. This CDR3 reads CASSLDETQHF. As DNA, the CDR3 is TGTGCCAGCAGCTTGGATGAGACCCAGCACTTC.

This clonotype was seen ten or more times. The junction differs from germline at one of its ends, possibly a read error. The CDR3 nucleotides read TGTGCCAGCAGTCACTCCCCGACTAGCGGGAGAGACAATGAGCAGTTCTTC. It yields the protein CASSHSPTSGRDNEQFF. The rearrangement joins TRBV6-5 to TRBJ2-1; 12 bases fit TRBD2. Germline loops: CDR1 MNHEY, CDR2 SVGAGI. This CDR3 region has 17 residues.